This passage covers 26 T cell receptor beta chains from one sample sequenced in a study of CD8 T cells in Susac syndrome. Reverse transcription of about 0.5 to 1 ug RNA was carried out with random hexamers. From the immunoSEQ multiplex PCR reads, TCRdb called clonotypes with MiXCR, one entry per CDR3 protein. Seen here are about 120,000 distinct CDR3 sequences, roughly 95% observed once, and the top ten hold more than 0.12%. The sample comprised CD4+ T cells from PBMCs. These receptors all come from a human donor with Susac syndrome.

The CDR3 region has the DNA TGCAGCACACCACGGCGGGGAGCAGGCTATGGCTACACCTTC. Amino acids: CSTPRRGAGYGYTF. The chain couples TRBV20-1 to TRBJ1-2, with D unclear. There are 14 residues in the CDR3. Per germline, CDR1 DFQATT and CDR2 SNEGSKA (reference sequence).

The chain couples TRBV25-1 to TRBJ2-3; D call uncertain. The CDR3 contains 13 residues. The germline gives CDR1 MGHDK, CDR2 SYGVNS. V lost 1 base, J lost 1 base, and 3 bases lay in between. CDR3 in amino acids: CASSEWGTDTQYF. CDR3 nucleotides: TGTGCCAGCAGTGAATGGGGCACAGATACGCAGTATTTT.

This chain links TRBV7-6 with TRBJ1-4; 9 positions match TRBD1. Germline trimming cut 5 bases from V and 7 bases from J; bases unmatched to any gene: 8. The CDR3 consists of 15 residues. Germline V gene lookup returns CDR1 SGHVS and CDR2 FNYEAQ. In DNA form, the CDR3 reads TGTGCCAGCAGCCCCCAGGGACAGGGAAGTGAAAAACTGTTTTTT. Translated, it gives CASSPQGQGSEKLFF. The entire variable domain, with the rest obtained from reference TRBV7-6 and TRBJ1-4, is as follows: GAGVSQSPRYKVTKRGQDVALRCDPISGHVSLYWYRQALGQGPEFLTYFNYEAQQDKSGLPNDRFSAERPEGSISTLTIQRTEQRDSAMYRCASSPQGQGSEKLFFGSGTQLSVL.

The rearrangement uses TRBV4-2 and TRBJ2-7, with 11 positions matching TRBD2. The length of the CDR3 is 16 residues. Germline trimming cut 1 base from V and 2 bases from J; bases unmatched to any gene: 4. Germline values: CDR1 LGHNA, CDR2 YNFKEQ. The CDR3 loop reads CASSQGLAGGAYEQYF. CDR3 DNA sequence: TGTGCCAGCAGCCAAGGTCTAGCGGGAGGAGCCTACGAGCAGTACTTC.

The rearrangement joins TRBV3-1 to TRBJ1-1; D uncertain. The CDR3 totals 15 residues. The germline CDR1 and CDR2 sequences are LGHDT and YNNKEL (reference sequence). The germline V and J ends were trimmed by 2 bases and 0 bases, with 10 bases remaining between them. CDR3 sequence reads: CASSQRWVLNTEAFF. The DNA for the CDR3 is TGTGCCAGCAGCCAAAGGTGGGTCCTGAACACTGAAGCTTTCTTT.

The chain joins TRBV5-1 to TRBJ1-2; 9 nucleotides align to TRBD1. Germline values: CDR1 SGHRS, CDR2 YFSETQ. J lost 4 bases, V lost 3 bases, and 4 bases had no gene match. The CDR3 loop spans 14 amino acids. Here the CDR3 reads CASSWETGGYGYTF. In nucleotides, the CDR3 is TGCGCCAGCAGCTGGGAGACAGGGGGCTATGGCTACACCTTC.

CDR3 in amino acids: CASSQDRFAEAFF. CDR3 sequence (DNA): TGCGCCAGCAGCCAAGACAGGTTCGCTGAAGCTTTCTTT. The chain recombines TRBV4-1 with TRBJ1-1; D uncertain. CDR1 MGHRA and CDR2 YSYEKL come from the germline V gene. Trimming left V 0 bases short and J 6 bases short, with 8 bases between. This CDR3 spans 13 amino acids.

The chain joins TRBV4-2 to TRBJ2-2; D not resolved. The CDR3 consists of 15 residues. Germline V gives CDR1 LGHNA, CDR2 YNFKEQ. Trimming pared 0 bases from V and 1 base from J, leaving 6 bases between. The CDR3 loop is CASSQDRWNTGELFF. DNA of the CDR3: TGTGCCAGCAGCCAAGACCGGTGGAACACCGGGGAGCTGTTTTTT.

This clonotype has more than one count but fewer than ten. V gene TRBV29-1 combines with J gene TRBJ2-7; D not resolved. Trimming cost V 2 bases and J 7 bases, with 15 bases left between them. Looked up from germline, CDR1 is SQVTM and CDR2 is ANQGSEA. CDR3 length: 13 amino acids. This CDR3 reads CSVERLAEEEQYF. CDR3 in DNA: TGCAGCGTTGAAAGATTGGCAGAAGAGGAGCAGTACTTC.

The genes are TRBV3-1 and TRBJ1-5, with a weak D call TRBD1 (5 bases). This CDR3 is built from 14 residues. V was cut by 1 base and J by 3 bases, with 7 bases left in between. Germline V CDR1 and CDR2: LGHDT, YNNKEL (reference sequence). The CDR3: CASSQAGSNQPQHF. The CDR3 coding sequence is TGTGCCAGCAGCCAAGCAGGGTCCAATCAGCCCCAGCATTTT.

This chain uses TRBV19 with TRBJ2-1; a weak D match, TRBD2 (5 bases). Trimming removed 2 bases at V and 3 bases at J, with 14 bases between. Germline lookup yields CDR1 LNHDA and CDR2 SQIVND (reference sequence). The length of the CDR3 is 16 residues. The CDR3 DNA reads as TGTGCCAGTAGTATAAGGGCTAAACGGGACTACAATGAGCAGTTCTTC. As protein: CASSIRAKRDYNEQFF.

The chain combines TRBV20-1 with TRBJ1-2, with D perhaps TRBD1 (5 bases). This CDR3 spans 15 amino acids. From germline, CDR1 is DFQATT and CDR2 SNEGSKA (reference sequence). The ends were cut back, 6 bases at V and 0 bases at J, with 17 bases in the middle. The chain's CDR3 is CSATKVGGTNYGYTF. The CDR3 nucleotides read TGCAGTGCCACGAAGGTGGGGGGAACTAACTATGGCTACACCTTC.

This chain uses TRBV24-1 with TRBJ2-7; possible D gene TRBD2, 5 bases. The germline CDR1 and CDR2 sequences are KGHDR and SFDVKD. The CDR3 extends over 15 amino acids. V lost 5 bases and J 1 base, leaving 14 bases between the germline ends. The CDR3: CATSGPGSTSYEQYF. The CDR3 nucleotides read TGTGCCACCAGTGGTCCGGGGTCGACTTCCTACGAGCAGTACTTC.

Here the CDR3 reads CASSVEEGTGRGEKLFF. The CDR3 DNA reads as TGTGCCAGCAGCGTAGAGGAGGGGACAGGCCGGGGGGAAAAACTGTTTTTT. The rearrangement links TRBV9 to TRBJ1-4, with 8 bases aligning to TRBD1. The CDR3 contains 17 residues. Trimming removed 0 bases from V and 8 bases from J; junction bases left unmatched: 12. In germline, CDR1 is SGDLS, CDR2 YYNGEE.

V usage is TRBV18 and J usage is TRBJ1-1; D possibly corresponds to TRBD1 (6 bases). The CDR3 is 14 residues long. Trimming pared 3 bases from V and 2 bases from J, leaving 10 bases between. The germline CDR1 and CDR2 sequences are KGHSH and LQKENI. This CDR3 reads CASSPAGVNTEAFF. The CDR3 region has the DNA TGTGCCAGCTCACCTGCAGGGGTTAACACTGAAGCTTTCTTT.

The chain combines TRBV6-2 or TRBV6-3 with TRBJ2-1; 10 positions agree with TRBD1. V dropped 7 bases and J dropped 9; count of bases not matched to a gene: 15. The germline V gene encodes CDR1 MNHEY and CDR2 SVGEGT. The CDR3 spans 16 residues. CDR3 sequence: CASTKGGQGSRGEQFF. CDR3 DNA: TGTGCCAGCACCAAAGGGGGACAGGGGAGTCGGGGTGAGCAGTTCTTC.

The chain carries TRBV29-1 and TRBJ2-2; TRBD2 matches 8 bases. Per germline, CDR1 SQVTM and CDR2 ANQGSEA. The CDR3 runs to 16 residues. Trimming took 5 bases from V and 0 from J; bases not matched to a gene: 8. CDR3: CSVYGGEVANTGELFF. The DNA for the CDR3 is TGCAGCGTTTACGGGGGGGAGGTAGCGAACACCGGGGAGCTGTTTTTT.

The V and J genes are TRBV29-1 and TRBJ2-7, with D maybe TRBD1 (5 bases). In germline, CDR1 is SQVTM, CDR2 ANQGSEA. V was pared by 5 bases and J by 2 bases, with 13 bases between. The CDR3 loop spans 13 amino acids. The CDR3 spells CSVKRQNTYEQYF. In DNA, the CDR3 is TGCAGCGTTAAGAGACAGAATACCTACGAGCAGTACTTC.

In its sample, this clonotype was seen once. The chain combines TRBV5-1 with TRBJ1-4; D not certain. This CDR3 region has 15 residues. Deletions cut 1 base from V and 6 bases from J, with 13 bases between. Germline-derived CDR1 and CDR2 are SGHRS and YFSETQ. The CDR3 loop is CASSLMGEGDEKLFF. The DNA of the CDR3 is TGCGCCAGCAGCTTGATGGGTGAAGGAGATGAAAAACTGTTTTTT.

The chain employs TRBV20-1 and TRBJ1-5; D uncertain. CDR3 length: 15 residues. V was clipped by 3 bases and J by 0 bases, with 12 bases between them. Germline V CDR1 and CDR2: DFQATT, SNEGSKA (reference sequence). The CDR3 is CSASDSFYSNQPQHF. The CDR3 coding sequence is TGCAGTGCTAGTGATTCCTTCTATAGCAATCAGCCCCAGCATTTT.

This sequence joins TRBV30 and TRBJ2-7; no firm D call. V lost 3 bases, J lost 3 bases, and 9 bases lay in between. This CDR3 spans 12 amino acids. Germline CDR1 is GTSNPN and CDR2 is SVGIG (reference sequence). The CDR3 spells CAWSPDRYEQYF. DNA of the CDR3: TGTGCCTGGAGCCCCGACCGCTACGAGCAGTACTTC.

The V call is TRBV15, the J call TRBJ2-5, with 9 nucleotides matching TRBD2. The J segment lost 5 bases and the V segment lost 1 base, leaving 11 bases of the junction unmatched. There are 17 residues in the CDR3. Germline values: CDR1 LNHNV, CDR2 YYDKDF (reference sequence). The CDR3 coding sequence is TGTGCCACCAGCAGAGCCCCCCCGTTAGCGGGAGTTGAGACCCAGTACTTC. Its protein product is CATSRAPPLAGVETQYF.

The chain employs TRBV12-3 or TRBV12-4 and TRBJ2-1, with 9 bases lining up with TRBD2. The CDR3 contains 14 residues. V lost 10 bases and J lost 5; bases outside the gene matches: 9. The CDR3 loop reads CATRQREADNEQFF. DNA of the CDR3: TGTGCCACCAGGCAGCGGGAGGCTGACAATGAGCAGTTCTTC.

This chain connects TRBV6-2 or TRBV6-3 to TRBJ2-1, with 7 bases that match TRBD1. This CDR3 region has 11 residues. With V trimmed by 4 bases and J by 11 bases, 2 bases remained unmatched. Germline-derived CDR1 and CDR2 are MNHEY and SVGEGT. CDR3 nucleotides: TGTGCCAGCAGTTGGACAGGTCAGCAGTTCTTC. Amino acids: CASSWTGQQFF.

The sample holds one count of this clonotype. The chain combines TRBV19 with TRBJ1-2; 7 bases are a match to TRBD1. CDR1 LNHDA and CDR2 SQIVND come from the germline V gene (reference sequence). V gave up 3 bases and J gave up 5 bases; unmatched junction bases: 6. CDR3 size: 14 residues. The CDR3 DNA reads TGTGCCAGTAGTATCGGGGACAGAGAATATGGCTACACCTTC. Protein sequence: CASSIGDREYGYTF. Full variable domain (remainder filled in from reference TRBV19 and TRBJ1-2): DGGITQSPKYLFRKEGQNVTLSCEQNLNHDAMYWYRQDPGQGLRLIYYSQIVNDFQKGDIAEGYSVSREKKESFPLTVTSAQKNPTAFYLCASSIGDREYGYTFGSGTRLTVV.

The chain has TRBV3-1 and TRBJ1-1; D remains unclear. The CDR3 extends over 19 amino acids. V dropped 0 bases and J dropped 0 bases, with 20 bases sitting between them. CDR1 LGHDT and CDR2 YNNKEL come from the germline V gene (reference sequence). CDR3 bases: TGTGCCAGCAGCCAAGATCGCAAAGTAGGTAAGACAATGAACACTGAAGCTTTCTTT. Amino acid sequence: CASSQDRKVGKTMNTEAFF.